This T cell receptor (beta chain) was profiled in a study of blood T cells in healthy people across ages. Ten or more counts support this clonotype. Alongside a J-beta primer mix, a sample-barcoded 5' primer served in a second PCR lasting 7 to 11 cycles. TCRdb passed the 5' RACE reads through MiXCR, listing each CDR3 protein once. The profile shows about 1,400,000 distinct CDR3 sequences, 42% of them singletons. The sequenced material came from blood. The clonotype comes from a woman aged 18-29 years in good health.

CDR3 in DNA: TGTGCCAGCAGCAAACCCATTGTTATATGGCGGGAGAGGATCCAAAAGAACGAGCAGTACTTC. Its translation is CASSKPIVIWRERIQKNEQYF. The chain has TRBV21-1 and TRBJ2-7; TRBD2, the D gene given by the table, was not confirmed from the DNA. TRBV21-1 is a known pseudogene. CDR3 length equals 21 residues.